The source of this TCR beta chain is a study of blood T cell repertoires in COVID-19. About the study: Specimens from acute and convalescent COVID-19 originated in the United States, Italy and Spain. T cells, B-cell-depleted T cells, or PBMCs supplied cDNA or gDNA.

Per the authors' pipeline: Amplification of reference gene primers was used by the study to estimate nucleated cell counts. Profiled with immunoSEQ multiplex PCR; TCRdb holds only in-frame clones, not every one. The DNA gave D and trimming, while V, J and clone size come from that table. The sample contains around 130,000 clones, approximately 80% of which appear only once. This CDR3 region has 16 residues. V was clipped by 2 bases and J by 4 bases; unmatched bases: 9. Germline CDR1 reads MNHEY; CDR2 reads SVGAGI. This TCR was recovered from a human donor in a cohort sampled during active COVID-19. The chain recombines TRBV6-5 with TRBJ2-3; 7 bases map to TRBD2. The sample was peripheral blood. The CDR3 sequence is CASSYGAGATADTQYF. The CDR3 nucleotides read TGTGCCAGCAGTTACGGGGCGGGAGCTACGGCAGATACGCAGTATTTT.